A single TCR beta chain is shown here with its context. CDR1 is SNHLY, CDR2 FYNNEI, per germline. The CDR3 totals 14 residues. Trimming cost V 6 bases and J 6 bases, with 18 bases left between them. The sample comes from a study of blood T cell repertoires in COVID-19. About the study: PBMCs, B-cell-depleted T cells, or T cells were the source of the cDNA or gDNA that made up the material.

As handled by the study authors: Using reference gene primer amplification, nucleated cell counts were estimated. Repertoires were generated with immunoSEQ multiplex PCR, while TCRdb's copy carries only in-frame clones and drops some. The V and J calls and the clone size are those of that table, but D and trimming were determined from the DNA. The table lists hundreds of thousands of clones, roughly nine tenths of them singletons. Individuals aged 18 to 89 years were recruited from 24 US areas. The sequencing input was PBMCs or T cells enriched from blood (not recorded which). The J gene is TRBJ2-7, the V gene TRBV2, with D possibly TRBD2 on 7 matching bases. The TCR sequence derives from a man younger than 35 who had recovered from COVID-19. Here the CDR3 reads CASSLKGGGGEQYF. The CDR3 DNA sequence: TGTGCCAGCAGCCTAAAAGGGGGGGGCGGCGAGCAGTACTTC.